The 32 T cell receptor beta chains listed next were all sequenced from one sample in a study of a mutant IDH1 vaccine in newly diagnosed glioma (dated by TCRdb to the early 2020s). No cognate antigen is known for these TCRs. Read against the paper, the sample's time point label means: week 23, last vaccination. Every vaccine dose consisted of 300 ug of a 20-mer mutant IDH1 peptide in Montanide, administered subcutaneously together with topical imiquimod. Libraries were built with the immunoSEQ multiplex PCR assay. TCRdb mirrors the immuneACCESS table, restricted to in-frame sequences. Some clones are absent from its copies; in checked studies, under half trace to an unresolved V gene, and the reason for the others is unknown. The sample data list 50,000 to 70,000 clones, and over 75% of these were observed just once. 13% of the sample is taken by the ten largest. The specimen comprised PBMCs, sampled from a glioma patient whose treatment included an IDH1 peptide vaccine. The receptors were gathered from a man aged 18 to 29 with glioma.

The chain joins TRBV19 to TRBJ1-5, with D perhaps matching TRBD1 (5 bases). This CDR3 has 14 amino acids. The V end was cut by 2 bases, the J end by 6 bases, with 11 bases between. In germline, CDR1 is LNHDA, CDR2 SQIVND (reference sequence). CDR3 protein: CASSIRRGGQPQHF. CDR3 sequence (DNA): TGTGCCAGTAGTATACGAAGGGGCGGTCAGCCCCAGCATTTT. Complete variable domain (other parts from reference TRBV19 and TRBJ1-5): DGGITQSPKYLFRKEGQNVTLSCEQNLNHDAMYWYRQDPGQGLRLIYYSQIVNDFQKGDIAEGYSVSREKKESFPLTVTSAQKNPTAFYLCASSIRRGGQPQHFGDGTRLSIL.

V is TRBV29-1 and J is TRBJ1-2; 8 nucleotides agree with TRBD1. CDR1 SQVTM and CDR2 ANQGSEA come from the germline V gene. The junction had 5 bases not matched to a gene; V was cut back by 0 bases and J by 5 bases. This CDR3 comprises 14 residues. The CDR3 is CSVEEETGVYGYTF. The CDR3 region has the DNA TGCAGCGTTGAAGAGGAGACAGGGGTTTATGGCTACACCTTC.

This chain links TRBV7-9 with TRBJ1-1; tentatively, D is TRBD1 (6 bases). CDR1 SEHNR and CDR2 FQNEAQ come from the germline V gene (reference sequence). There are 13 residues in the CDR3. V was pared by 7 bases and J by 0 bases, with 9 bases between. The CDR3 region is CASIGQMNTEAFF. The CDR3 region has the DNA TGTGCCAGCATCGGACAGATGAACACTGAAGCTTTCTTT. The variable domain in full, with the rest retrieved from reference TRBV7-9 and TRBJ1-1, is DTGVSQNPRHKITKRGQNVTFRCDPISEHNRLYWYRQTLGQGPEFLTYFQNEAQLEKSRLLSDRFSAERPKGSFSTLEIQRTEQGDSAMYLCASIGQMNTEAFFGQGTRLTVV.

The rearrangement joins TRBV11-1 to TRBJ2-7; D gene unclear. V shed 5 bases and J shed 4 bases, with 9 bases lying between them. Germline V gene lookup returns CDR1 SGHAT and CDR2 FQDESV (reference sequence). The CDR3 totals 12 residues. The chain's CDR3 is CASSPTPYEQYF. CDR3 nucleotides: TGTGCCAGCAGCCCCACACCGTACGAGCAGTACTTC.

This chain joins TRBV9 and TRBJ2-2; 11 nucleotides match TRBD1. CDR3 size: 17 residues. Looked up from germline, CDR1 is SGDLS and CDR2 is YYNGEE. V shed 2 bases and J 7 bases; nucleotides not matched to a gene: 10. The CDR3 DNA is TGTGCCAGCAGCGTCCCCCGGACAGGGGGCAGGAACGGGGAGCTGTTTTTT. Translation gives CASSVPRTGGRNGELFF.

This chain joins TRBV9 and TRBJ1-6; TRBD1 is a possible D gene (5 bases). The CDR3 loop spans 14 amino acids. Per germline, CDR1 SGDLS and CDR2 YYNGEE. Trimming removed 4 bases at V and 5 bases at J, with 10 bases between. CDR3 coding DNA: TGTGCCAGCAGCCCGGGACGGGATAATTCACCCCTCCACTTT. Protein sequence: CASSPGRDNSPLHF.

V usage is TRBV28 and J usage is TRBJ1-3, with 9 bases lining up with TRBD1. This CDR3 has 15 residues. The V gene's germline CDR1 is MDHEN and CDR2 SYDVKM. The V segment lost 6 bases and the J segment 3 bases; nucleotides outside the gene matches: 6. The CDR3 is CASSPGTGSGNTIYF. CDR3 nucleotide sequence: TGTGCCAGCAGCCCCGGGACAGGGAGTGGAAACACCATATATTTT.

The CDR3 DNA reads as TGTGCCAGCAGCCTTAACCACGCCGGGACTAGTAATGAGCAGTTCTTC. It is translated as CASSLNHAGTSNEQFF. The rearrangement uses TRBV7-9 and TRBJ2-1; 8 bases fit TRBD2. The J segment lost 7 bases and the V segment lost 5 bases, leaving 13 bases of the junction unmatched. The CDR3 runs 16 residues. Germline V gene sequence: CDR1 SEHNR, CDR2 FQNEAQ (reference sequence).

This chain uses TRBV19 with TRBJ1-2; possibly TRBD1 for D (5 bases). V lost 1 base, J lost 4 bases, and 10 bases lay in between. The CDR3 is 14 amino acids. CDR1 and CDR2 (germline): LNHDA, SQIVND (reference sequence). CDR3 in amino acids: CASSIAGGSYGYTF. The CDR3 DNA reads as TGTGCCAGTAGTATAGCTGGGGGAAGCTATGGCTACACCTTC.

CDR3 sequence reads: CALGASGTYEQYF. Written as DNA, the CDR3 is TGTGCCTTAGGGGCTAGCGGGACCTACGAGCAGTACTTC. The chain joins TRBV30 to TRBJ2-7, with TRBD2 matching over 9 bases. Germline V gene data show CDR1 as GTSNPN and CDR2 as SVGIG (reference sequence). Trimming took 7 bases from V and 2 from J; bases not matched to a gene: 6. The CDR3 contains 13 residues.

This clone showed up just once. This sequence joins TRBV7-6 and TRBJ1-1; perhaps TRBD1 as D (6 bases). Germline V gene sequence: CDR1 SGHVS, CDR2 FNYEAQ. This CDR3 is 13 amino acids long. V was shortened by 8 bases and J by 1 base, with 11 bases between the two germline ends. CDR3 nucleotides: TGTGCCAGCGGGGGCAGTCCGAACACTGAAGCTTTCTTT. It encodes CASGGSPNTEAFF.

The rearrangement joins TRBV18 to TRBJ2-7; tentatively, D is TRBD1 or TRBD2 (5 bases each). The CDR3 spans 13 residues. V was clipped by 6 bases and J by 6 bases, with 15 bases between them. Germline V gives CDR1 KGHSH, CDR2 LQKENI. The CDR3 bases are TGTGCCAGCTCGTCGGGTGGGGGTTCCGAGCAGTACTTC. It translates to CASSSGGGSEQYF.

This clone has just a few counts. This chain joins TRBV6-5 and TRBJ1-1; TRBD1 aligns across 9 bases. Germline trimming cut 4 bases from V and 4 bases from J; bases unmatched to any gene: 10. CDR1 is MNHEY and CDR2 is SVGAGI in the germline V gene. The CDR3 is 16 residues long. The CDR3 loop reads CASSSWDRAKGTEAFF. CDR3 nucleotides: TGTGCCAGCAGTTCATGGGACAGGGCCAAGGGCACTGAAGCTTTCTTT.

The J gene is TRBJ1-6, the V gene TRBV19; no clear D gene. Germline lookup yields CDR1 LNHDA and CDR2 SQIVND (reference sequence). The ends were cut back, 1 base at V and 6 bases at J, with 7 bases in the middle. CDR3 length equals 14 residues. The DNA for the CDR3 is TGTGCCAGTAGTATAGTAGGGCTTAATTCACCCCTCCACTTT. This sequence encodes CASSIVGLNSPLHF.

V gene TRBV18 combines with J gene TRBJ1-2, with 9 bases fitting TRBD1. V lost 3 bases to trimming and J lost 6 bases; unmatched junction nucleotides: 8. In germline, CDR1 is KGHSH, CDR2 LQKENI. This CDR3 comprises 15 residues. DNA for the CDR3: TGTGCCAGCTCACCGAGGCGGGACAGGGTAAATGGCTACACCTTC. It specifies CASSPRRDRVNGYTF.

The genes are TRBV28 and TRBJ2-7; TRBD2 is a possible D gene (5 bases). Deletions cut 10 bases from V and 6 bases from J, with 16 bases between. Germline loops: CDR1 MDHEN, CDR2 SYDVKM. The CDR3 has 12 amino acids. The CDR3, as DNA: TGTGCCACCTCGGAAGCTGCGGGCGAGCAGTACTTC. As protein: CATSEAAGEQYF.

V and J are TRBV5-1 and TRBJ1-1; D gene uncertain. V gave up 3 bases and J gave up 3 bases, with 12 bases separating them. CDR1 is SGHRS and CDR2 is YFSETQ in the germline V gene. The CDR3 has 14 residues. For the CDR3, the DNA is TGCGCCAGCAGCTCACTCCGGGGTCACACTGAAGCTTTCTTT. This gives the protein CASSSLRGHTEAFF.

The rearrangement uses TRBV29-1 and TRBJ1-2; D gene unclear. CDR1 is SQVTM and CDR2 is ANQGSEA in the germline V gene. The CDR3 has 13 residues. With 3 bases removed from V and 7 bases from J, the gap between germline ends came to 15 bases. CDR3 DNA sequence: TGCAGCGTTGAGGCGGGTCGAGGTTTTGGCTACACCTTC. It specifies CSVEAGRGFGYTF.

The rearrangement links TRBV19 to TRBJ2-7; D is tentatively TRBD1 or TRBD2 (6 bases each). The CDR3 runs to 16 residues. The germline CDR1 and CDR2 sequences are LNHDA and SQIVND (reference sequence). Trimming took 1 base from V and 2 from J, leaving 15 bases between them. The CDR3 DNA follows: TGTGCCAGTAGTATAGCGCGAGGAGGGGGAACCTACGAGCAGTACTTC. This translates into CASSIARGGGTYEQYF.

CDR3: CAWSVKQVGNQPQHF. As DNA, the CDR3 is TGTGCCTGGAGTGTAAAGCAGGTGGGAAATCAGCCCCAGCATTTT. V gene TRBV30 combines with J gene TRBJ1-5; D is unclear. CDR1 and CDR2 from the germline V gene are GTSNPN and SVGIG (reference sequence). The CDR3 runs 15 residues. The germline V and J ends were trimmed by 0 bases and 4 bases, with 13 bases remaining between them.

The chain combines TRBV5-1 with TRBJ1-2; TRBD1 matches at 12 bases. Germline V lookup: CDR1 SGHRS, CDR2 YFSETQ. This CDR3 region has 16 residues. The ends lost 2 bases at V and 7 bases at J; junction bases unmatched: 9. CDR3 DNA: TGCGCCAGCAGCTTAGGTACCGGGACAGGGGGCTTTGGCTACACCTTC. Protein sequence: CASSLGTGTGGFGYTF.

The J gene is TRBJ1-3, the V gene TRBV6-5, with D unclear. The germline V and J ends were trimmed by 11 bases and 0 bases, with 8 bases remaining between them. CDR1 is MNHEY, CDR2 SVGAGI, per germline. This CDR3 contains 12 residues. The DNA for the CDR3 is TGTGCCGCGAGGAGCTCTGGAAACACCATATATTTT. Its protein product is CAARSSGNTIYF.

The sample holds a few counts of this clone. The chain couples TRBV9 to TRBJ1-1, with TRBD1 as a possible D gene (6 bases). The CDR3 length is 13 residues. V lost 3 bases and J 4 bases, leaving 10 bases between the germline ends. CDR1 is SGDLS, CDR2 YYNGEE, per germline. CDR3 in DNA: TGTGCCAGCAGCGACGCAGGGGTCACTGAAGCTTTCTTT. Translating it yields CASSDAGVTEAFF.

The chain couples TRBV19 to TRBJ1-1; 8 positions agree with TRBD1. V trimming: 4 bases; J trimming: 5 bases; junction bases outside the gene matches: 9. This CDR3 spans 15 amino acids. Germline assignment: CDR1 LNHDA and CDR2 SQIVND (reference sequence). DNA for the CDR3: TGTGCCAGTAGTACAGTCCCAGGGGGCCAAACTGAAGCTTTCTTT. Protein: CASSTVPGGQTEAFF.

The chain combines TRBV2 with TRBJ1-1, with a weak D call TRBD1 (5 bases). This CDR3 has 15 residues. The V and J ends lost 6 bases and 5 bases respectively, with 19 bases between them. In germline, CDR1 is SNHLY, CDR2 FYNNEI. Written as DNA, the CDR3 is TGTGCCAGCAGGAGAGGACATCCGTTGGGAACTGAAGCTTTCTTT. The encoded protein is CASRRGHPLGTEAFF.

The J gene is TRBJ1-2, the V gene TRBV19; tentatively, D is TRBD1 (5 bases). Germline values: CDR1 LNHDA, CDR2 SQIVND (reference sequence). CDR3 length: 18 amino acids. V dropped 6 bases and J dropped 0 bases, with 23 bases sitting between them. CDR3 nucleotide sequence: TGTGCCAGTAGGAGGAAAGCCCAACTTCAGGGAGCTAACTATGGCTACACCTTC. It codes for CASRRKAQLQGANYGYTF.

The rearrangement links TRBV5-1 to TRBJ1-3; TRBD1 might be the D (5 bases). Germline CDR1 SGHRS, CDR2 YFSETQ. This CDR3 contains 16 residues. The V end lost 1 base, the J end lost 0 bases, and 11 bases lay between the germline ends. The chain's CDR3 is CASSLSDQGSGNTIYF. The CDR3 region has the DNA TGCGCCAGCAGCTTGAGCGATCAGGGCTCTGGAAACACCATATATTTT. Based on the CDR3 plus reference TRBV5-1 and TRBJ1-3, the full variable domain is KAGVTQTPRYLIKTRGQQVTLSCSPISGHRSVSWYQQTPGQGLQFLFEYFSETQRNKGNFPGRFSGRQFSNSRSEMNVSTLELGDSALYLCASSLSDQGSGNTIYFGEGSWLTVV.

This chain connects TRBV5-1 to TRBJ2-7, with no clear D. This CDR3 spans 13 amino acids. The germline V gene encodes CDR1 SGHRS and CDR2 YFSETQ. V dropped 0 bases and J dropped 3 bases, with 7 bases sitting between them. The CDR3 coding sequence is TGCGCCAGCAGCTTGGTAGTCAGCTACGAGCAGTACTTC. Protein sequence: CASSLVVSYEQYF.

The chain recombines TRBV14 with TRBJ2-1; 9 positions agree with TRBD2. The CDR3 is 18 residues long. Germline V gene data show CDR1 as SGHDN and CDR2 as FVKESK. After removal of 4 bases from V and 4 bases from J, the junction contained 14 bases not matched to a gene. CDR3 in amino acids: CASSPMSSSAGGYNEQFF. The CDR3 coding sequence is TGTGCCAGCAGCCCAATGTCTTCTTCGGCGGGAGGGTACAATGAGCAGTTCTTC. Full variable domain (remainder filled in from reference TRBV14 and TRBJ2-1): EAGVTQFPSHSVIEKGQTVTLRCDPISGHDNLYWYRRVMGKEIKFLLHFVKESKQDESGMPNNRFLAERTGGTYSTLKVQPAELEDSGVYFCASSPMSSSAGGYNEQFFGPGTRLTVL.

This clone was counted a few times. The CDR3 nucleotides read TGTGCCAGCAGTCCTGACAATACTGAAGCTTTCTTT. Translated, it gives CASSPDNTEAFF. The J gene is TRBJ1-1, the V gene TRBV2; D not resolved. Between the trimmed V and J ends, which lost 5 bases and 5 bases, there was a span of 9 bases. Per germline, CDR1 SNHLY and CDR2 FYNNEI. The CDR3 has 12 amino acids.

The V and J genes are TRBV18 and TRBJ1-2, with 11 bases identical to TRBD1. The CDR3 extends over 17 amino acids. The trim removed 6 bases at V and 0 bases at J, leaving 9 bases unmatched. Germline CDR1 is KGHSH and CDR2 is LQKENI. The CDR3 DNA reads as TGTGCCAGCTCGCCGGACAGGGGGCTCCTAGCTAACTATGGCTACACCTTC. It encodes CASSPDRGLLANYGYTF.

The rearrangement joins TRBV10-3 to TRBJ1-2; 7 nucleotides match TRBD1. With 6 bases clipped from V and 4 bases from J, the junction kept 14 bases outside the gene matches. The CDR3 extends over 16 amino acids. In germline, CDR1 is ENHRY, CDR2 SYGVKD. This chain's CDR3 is CAIRGDREIPLYGYTF. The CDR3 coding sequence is TGTGCCATCAGGGGAGACAGGGAGATTCCCCTCTATGGCTACACCTTC.